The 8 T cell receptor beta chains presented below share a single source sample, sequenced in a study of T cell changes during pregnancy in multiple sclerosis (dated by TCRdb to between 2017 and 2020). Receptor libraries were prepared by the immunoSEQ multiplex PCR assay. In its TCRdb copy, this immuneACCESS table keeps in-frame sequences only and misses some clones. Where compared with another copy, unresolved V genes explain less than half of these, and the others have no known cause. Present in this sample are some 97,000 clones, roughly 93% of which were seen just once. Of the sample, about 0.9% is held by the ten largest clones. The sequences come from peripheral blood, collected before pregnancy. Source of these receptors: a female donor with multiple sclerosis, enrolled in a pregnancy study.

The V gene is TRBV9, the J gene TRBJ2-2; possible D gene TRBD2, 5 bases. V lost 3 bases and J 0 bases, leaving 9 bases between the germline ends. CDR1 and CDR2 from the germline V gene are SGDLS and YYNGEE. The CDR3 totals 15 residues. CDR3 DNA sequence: TGTGCCAGCAGCGCAAAAGCGGCGAACACCGGGGAGCTGTTTTTT. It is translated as CASSAKAANTGELFF.

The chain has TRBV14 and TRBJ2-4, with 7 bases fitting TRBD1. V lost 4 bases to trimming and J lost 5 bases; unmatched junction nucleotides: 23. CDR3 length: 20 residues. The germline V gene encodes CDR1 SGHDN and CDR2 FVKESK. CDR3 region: CASSRSQGQVSRLGQNIQYF. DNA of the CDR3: TGTGCCAGCAGCCGGTCCCAAGGACAGGTTAGCCGCTTGGGGCAAAACATTCAGTACTTC. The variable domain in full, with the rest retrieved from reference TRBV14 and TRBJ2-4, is EAGVTQFPSHSVIEKGQTVTLRCDPISGHDNLYWYRRVMGKEIKFLLHFVKESKQDESGMPNNRFLAERTGGTYSTLKVQPAELEDSGVYFCASSRSQGQVSRLGQNIQYFGAGTRLSVL.

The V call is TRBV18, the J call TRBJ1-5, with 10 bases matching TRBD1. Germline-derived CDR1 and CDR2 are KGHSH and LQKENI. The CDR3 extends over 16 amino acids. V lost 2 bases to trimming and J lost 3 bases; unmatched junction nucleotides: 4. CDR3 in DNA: TGTGCCAGCTCACCAAGGGACAGGGGATACAATCAGCCCCAGCATTTT. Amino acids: CASSPRDRGYNQPQHF.

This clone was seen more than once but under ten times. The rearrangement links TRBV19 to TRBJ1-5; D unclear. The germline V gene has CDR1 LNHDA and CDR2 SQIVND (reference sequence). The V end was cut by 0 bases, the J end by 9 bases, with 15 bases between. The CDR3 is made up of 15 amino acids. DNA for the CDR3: TGTGCCAGTAGTATAGATAGTCCCCTGCGTCCGCCCCAGCATTTT. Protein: CASSIDSPLRPPQHF.

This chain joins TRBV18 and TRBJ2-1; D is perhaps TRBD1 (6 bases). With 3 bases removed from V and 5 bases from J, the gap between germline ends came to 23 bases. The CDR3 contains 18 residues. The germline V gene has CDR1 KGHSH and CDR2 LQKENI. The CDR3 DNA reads TGTGCCAGCTCACCGATAGGACCACCCACGGGACACAACAATGAGCAGTTCTTC. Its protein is CASSPIGPPTGHNNEQFF.

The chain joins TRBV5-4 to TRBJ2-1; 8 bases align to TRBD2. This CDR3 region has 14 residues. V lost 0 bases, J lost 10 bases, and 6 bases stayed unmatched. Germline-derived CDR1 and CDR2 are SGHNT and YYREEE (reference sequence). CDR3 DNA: TGTGCCAGCAGCTTGGCCGCTAGCGGGTCCGAGCAGTTCTTC. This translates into CASSLAASGSEQFF.

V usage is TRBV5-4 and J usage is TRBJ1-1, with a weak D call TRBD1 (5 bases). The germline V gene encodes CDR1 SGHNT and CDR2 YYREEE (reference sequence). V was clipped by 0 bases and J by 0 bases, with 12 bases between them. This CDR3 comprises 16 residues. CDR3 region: CASSLARGPVNTEAFF. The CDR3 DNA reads TGTGCCAGCAGCTTGGCGCGGGGCCCAGTGAACACTGAAGCTTTCTTT.

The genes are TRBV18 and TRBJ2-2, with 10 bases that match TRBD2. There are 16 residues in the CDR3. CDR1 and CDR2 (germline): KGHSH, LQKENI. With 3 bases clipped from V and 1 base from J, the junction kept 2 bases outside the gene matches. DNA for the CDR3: TGTGCCAGCTCACCGGGACTAGCGCGGAACACCGGGGAGCTGTTTTTT. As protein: CASSPGLARNTGELFF.